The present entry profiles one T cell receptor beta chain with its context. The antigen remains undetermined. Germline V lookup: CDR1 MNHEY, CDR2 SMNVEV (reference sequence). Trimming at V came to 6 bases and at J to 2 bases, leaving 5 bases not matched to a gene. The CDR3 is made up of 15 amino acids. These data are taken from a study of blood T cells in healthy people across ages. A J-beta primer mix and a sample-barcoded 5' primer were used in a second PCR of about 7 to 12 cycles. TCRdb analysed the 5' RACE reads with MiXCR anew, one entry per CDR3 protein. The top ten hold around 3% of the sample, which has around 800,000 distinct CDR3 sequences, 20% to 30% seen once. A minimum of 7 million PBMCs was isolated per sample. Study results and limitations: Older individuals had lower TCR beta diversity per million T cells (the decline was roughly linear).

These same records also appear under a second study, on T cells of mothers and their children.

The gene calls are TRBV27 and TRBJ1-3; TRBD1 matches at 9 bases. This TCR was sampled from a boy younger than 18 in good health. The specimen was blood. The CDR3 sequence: CASRRGQGAGNTIYF. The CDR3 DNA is TGTGCCAGCAGACGGGGACAGGGAGCTGGAAACACCATATATTTT.